This TCR beta chain was obtained from a study of CD8+CD57+ T cells in acquired aplastic anemia. Across the study: Mean yield of DNA from sorted CD4+ and CD8+ cells was 2.5 to 4 ug. Findings and caveats of the study: CD8+ Simpson's diversity showed no significant patient-control difference. Almost 30 CD8+ CDR3 sequences occurred in both the patients and the controls.

In regard to this clonotype: The antigen remains undetermined.

Flow cytometry had shown expanded CD8+CD57+ cells in the patients chosen for sequencing. Severe acquired aplastic anemia was diagnosed in all patients. Germline assignment: CDR1 SGHVS and CDR2 FNYEAQ. The CDR3 length is 13 residues. Trimming cost V 8 bases and J 0 bases, with 9 bases left between them. Genomic DNA served as template for TCR beta VDJ and CDR3 profiling. TCRdb re-called the reads with MiXCR, one entry per CDR3 protein. Here the sample spans 150,000 to 180,000 distinct CDR3 sequences, around half being singletons. Sample: sorted CD4+, CD8+, or CD8+CD57+ T cells (not recorded which) from PBMCs. The receptor was derived from a human donor with aplastic anemia. This chain connects TRBV7-6 to TRBJ2-3; D remains unclear. This CDR3 reads CASALSSTDTQYF. The CDR3 DNA reads as TGTGCCAGCGCCCTGTCTAGCACAGATACGCAGTATTTT.